This T cell receptor (beta chain) appears in the sequencing data of a study of Graves' ophthalmopathy and Graves' hyperthyroidism. Study observations and caveats: Detected in blood as well were most expanded thyroid clonotypes with frequency above 0.001. As the model predicted ophthalmopathy progression, it achieved a sensitivity of roughly 69% and a specificity of 72% to 80%.

Each donor who had ophthalmopathy showed moderate-to-severe activity, a CAS of ≥3, a NOSPECS of ≥4, and a duration under 3 months. The PBMC fraction was derived from around 10 ml of fresh peripheral blood. Many counts were recorded for this clonotype. Its antigen is still unknown. V dropped 3 bases and J dropped 6; count of bases not matched to a gene: 17. CDR3 length equals 18 residues. Looked up from germline, CDR1 is MDHEN and CDR2 is SYDVKM. Amplifying from RNA transcripts, the study obtained TCR beta CDR3 regions. The workflow started with a first-round RT-PCR run with HTBI primers and then moved on to a second-round multiplex PCR. TCRdb redid the calling of the multiplex PCR reads with MiXCR, one entry per CDR3 protein. The sample shows 150,000 to 200,000 distinct CDR3 sequences, roughly two fifths of them seen only once.

Input material: peripheral blood. This sequence originates from a man aged 25 to 45 with Graves' ophthalmopathy. This chain uses TRBV28 with TRBJ1-5; 7 bases line up with TRBD1. For the CDR3, the DNA is TGTGCCAGCAGTTTGGTTGGACAGGTGGTCAATTTGGGTCAGCCCCAGCATTTT. Its translation is CASSLVGQVVNLGQPQHF.